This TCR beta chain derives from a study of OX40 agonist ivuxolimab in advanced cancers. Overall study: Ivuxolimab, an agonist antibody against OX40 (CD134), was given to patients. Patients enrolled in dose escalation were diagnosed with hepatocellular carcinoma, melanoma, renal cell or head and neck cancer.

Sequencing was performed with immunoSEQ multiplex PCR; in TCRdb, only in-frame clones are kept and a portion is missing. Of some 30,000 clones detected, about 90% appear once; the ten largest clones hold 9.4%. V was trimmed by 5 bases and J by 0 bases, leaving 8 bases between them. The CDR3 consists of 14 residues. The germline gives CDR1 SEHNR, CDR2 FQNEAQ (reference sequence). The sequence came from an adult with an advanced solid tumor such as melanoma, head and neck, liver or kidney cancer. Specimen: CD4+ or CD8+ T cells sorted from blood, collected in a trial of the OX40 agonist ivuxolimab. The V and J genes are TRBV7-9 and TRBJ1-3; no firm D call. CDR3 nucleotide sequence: TGTGCCAGCAGCCCGGGGATCTCTGGAAACACCATATATTTT. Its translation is CASSPGISGNTIYF.